Below are 7 T cell receptor beta chains sequenced from a single sample in a study of identical twins. MiXCR, applied by TCRdb to the 5' RACE reads, yields one record per CDR3 protein. The data hold hundreds of thousands of distinct CDR3 sequences, with under 9% observed a single time. This sample was shared with a second study, whose subject was yellow fever vaccine responses in identical twins.

The sequencing input was PBMCs. The receptors were sampled from a young woman in good health.

This clonotype was found many times. The chain carries TRBV9 and TRBJ2-2, with TRBD2 as a possible D gene (7 bases). CDR1 and CDR2 from the germline V gene are SGDLS and YYNGEE. The germline V and J ends were trimmed by 4 bases and 0 bases, with 13 bases remaining between them. This CDR3 spans 16 amino acids. In DNA, the CDR3 is TGTGCCAGCAGCCCTACAGGGAGGGCGAACACCGGGGAGCTGTTTTTT. Translated: CASSPTGRANTGELFF.

This clonotype has ten or more counts. The rearrangement links TRBV6-1 to TRBJ2-3; D gene uncertain. The CDR3 is 13 residues long. With 6 bases removed from V and 0 bases from J, the gap between germline ends came to 7 bases. Per germline, CDR1 MNHNS and CDR2 SASEGT. The CDR3 region is CASSSTSTDTQYF. Written as DNA, the CDR3 is TGTGCCAGCAGCAGTACTAGCACAGATACGCAGTATTTT.

This clonotype was found a few times. The CDR3 loop is CASSLNRGLAGGSYNEQFF. The CDR3 nucleotides read TGCGCCAGCAGCCTTAATCGAGGACTAGCGGGGGGTTCCTACAATGAGCAGTTCTTC. The J gene is TRBJ2-1, the V gene TRBV5-1; 14 bases line up with TRBD2. The germline V gene has CDR1 SGHRS and CDR2 YFSETQ. The length of the CDR3 is 19 residues. Trimming took 4 bases from V and 1 from J; bases not matched to a gene: 10.

This clonotype has ten or more counts. V and J are TRBV5-1 and TRBJ2-3; D gene unclear. CDR1 is SGHRS and CDR2 is YFSETQ in the germline V gene. Trimming removed 1 base from V and 0 bases from J, with 6 bases in between. The CDR3 runs 14 residues. The CDR3 reads CASSLTTSTDTQYF. In DNA, the CDR3 is TGCGCCAGCAGCTTGACGACTAGCACAGATACGCAGTATTTT.

This clonotype has just a few counts. Its ends do not fully match the called genes, so a read error is possible. The genes are TRBV2 and TRBJ2-7; D remains unclear. The germline V gene has CDR1 SNHLY and CDR2 FYNNEI. The CDR3 runs 12 residues. The CDR3 sequence: CASREGTYEQYF. In nucleotides, the CDR3 is TGTGCCAGCAGGGAAGGGACCTACGAGCAGTACTTC. The full variable domain, rest sourced from reference TRBV2 and TRBJ2-7, is EPEVTQTPSHQVTQMGQEVILRCVPISNHLYFYWYRQILGQKVEFLVSFYNNEISEKSEIFDDQFSVERPDGSNFTLKIRSTKLEDSAMYFCASREGTYEQYFGPGTRLTVT.

This clonotype was seen repeatedly, ten times or more. The gene calls are TRBV4-1 and TRBJ2-3; 10 bases match TRBD1. This CDR3 is built from 17 residues. With 5 bases clipped from V and 4 bases from J, the junction kept 12 bases outside the gene matches. Germline V gene sequence: CDR1 MGHRA, CDR2 YSYEKL. The CDR3 region is CASSSAIDRGRADTQYF. CDR3 sequence (DNA): TGCGCCAGCAGCTCAGCTATCGACAGGGGGCGGGCAGATACGCAGTATTTT.

This clonotype was detected many times. This sequence joins TRBV6-1 and TRBJ2-7, with unresolved D. Trimming removed 7 bases at V and 4 bases at J, with 20 bases between. Germline V lookup: CDR1 MNHNS, CDR2 SASEGT. The CDR3 spans 15 residues. The CDR3 nucleotides read TGTGCCAGCACCCCAACGGGCCTTGCCGGGTACGAGCAGTACTTC. Protein product: CASTPTGLAGYEQYF.